This T cell receptor beta chain was retrieved from a study of regulatory T cells in long-lasting Graves disease. This clonotype appeared a few times. Both iRepertoire HTBI primers and Arm-PCR of CDR3 regions were used to build the TCR beta libraries. One entry per CDR3 protein, called by TCRdb with MiXCR from the multiplex PCR reads. The repertoire holds a few hundred thousand distinct CDR3 sequences, with 10% to 15% as singletons. The time point is: newly diagnosed GD, antithyroid drugs for less than 3 months. Making the TCR library involved RNA that had been extracted from PBMCs. Germline lookup yields CDR1 MNHEY and CDR2 SVGEGT. The CDR3 runs to 12 residues. Trimming took off 5 bases at V and 4 bases at J, with 5 bases between the two ends. These data also formed part of another study, on T cells in Graves' hyperthyroidism and ophthalmopathy.

The chain links TRBV6-2 or TRBV6-3 to TRBJ2-2; D not certain. The sample consisted of peripheral blood mononuclear cells (PBMCs), taken at new diagnosis, from a patient treated with antithyroid drugs. This TCR was recovered from a woman younger than 35 with Graves disease. The CDR3 loop reads CASSPITGELFF. In DNA, the CDR3 is TGTGCCAGCAGTCCGATCACCGGGGAGCTGTTTTTT.